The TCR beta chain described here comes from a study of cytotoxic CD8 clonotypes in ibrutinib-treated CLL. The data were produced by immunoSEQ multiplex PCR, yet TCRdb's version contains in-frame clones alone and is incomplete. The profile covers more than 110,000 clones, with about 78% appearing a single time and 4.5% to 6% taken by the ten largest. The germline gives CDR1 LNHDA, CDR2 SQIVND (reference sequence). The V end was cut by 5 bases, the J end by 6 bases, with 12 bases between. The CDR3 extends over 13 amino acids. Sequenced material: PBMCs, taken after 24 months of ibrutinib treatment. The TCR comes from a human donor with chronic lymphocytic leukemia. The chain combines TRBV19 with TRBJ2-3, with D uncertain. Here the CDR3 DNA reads TGTGCCAGTAGTCCCCGTCCCCGGGATACGCAGTATTTT. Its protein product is CASSPRPRDTQYF.